This TCR beta chain was sequenced in a study of shared clonotypes between healthy human individuals. A note on this clone: The target antigen is unknown.

General study findings and limits: It was observed that roughly 5.4% of naive CD4 clonotypes were shared across several donors. Generation probabilities were higher for clonotypes shared across all four sorted-subset donors than for unshared ones.

V was clipped by 0 bases and J by 6 bases, with 6 bases between them. The V gene's germline CDR1 is SGHNT and CDR2 YYREEE (reference sequence). This CDR3 is built from 12 residues. Several immunoSEQ plates received, in even portions, the genomic DNA of each subset. The DNA input per sorted-subset replicate PCR was 200 ng, corresponding to around 28,000 T cell genomes. Sequenced by immunoSEQ multiplex PCR; TCRdb stores in-frame clones only, minus some. The sample holds roughly 2.4 million clones, around 95% seen once. Sequenced: naive CD4+ T cells sorted from blood. Sample subset: CD45RA+ positively selected. The TCR sequence derives from a man aged 18 to 29 in good health. This chain links TRBV5-4 with TRBJ1-2; no definite D call. DNA of the CDR3: TGTGCCAGCAGCTTGGATGGGAATGGCTACACCTTC. It translates to CASSLDGNGYTF.